Listed below are T cell receptor beta chains from one sample, sequenced in a study of blood T cells in healthy people across ages. TCRdb processed the 5' RACE reads anew with MiXCR; each CDR3 protein has one entry. The sample includes about 1.8 million distinct CDR3 sequences, around half of them seen just once. The sample comprised blood. These receptor sequences come from a woman aged 40 to 55 in good health. CDR3s include the opening cysteine and the closing phenylalanine or tryptophan. A D gene is named only where the DNA matches it firmly. A row's size may be missing; if present it is once, few, many or a size class.

TRBJ1-4 NA TRBV14 few TGTGCCAGCTCACAGGGTAGGAATGAAAAACTGTTTTTT CASSQGRNEKLFF
TRBJ2-3 NA TRBV12-3/TRBV12-4 NA TGTGCCAGCAGTTTTGCGGTTAGGAAGAGCACAGATACGCAGTATTTT CASSFAVRKSTDTQYF
TRBJ2-7 NA TRBV4-3 NA TGCGCCAGCAGCCAAGTAGTGGCGGATTCCTACGAGCAGTACTTC CASSQVVADSYEQYF
TRBJ1-2 TRBD1 TRBV7-2 NA TGTGCCAGCAGCCCCAACCGTCGGACAGGGGGTGGCTACACCTTC CASSPNRRTGGGYTF
TRBJ1-5 TRBD1 TRBV27 NA TGTGCCAGCACCTCGTACTCCGGGACAGGGAGTCAGCCCCAGCATTTT CASTSYSGTGSQPQHF
TRBJ1-2 TRBD1 TRBV28 NA TGTGCCAGCAGTTTGTCTGGGACAGGGGCCTTCTATGGCTACACCTTC CASSLSGTGAFYGYTF
TRBJ2-1 NA TRBV6-2/TRBV6-3 NA TGTGCCAGCAGGACGGCCAATGAGCAGTTCTTC CASRTANEQFF
TRBJ2-6 NA TRBV7-8 NA TGTGCCAGCAGCCGCCCAGGGGGGCTGAACTCTGGGGCCAACGTCCTGACTTTC CASSRPGGLNSGANVLTF
TRBJ1-4 TRBD1 TRBV7-2 NA TGTGCCAGCAGCCAACAGGGGGTGCATGAAAAACTGTTTTTT CASSQQGVHEKLFF
TRBJ2-7 TRBD1 TRBV20-1 NA TGCAGTGCCCTGACAGGGGTCAATCCCTACGAGCAGTACTTC CSALTGVNPYEQYF
TRBJ2-7 TRBD1 TRBV20-1 NA TGCAGTGCTAAGATCGGACAGGGCATACAAGGGAGCTCCTACGAGCAGTACTTC CSAKIGQGIQGSSYEQYF
TRBJ2-1 TRBD2 TRBV18 NA TGTGCCAGCTCACCCACTAGCGGACCTACTACTGAGCAGTTCTTC CASSPTSGPTTEQFF
TRBJ1-6 NA TRBV2 few TGTGCCAGCAGTCCAGGATCACCCCTCCACTTT CASSPGSPLHF
TRBJ2-3 NA TRBV3-1 NA TGTGCCAGCAGCCAAGGGATCACCGGGCCAGATACGCAGTATTTT CASSQGITGPDTQYF